This paragraph reports one T cell receptor (beta chain). Both 60 Vbeta primers and 13 Jbeta primers went into the PCR. Sequencing was performed with immunoSEQ multiplex PCR; in TCRdb, only in-frame clones are kept and a portion is missing. In the table there are some 160,000 clones, about 70% of which are singletons. The source of the sample is a study of cytomegalovirus exposure and HLA in healthy donors. V shed 3 bases, J shed 5 bases, and the junction held 5 bases outside the gene matches. The germline gives CDR1 LNHDA, CDR2 SQIVND (reference sequence). This CDR3 has 16 amino acids. V is TRBV19 and J is TRBJ2-2; 11 bases line up with TRBD1. This TCR was recovered from a man aged 55 to 70 in good health and CMV-seronegative. Sequencing input: PBMCs. The chain's CDR3 is CASSIRGTGGTGELFF. CDR3 nucleotide sequence: TGTGCCAGTAGTATCCGAGGGACAGGGGGGACCGGGGAGCTGTTTTTT. Together with reference TRBV19 and TRBJ2-2, the CDR3 gives the full variable domain: DGGITQSPKYLFRKEGQNVTLSCEQNLNHDAMYWYRQDPGQGLRLIYYSQIVNDFQKGDIAEGYSVSREKKESFPLTVTSAQKNPTAFYLCASSIRGTGGTGELFFGEGSRLTVL.